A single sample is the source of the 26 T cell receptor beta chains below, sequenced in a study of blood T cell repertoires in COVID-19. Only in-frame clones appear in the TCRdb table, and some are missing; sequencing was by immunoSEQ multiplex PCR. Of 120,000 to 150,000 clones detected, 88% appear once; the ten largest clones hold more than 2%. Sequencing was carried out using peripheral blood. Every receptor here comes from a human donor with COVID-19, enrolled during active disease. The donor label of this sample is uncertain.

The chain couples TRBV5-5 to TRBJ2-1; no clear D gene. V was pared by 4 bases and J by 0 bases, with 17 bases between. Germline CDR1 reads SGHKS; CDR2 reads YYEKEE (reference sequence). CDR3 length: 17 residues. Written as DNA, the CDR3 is TGTGCCAGCAGCACCCTTTTTTCCTATCCCTCCTACAATGAGCAGTTCTTC. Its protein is CASSTLFSYPSYNEQFF. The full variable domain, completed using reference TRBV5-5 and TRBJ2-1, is DAGVTQSPTHLIKTRGQQVTLRCSPISGHKSVSWYQQVLGQGPQFIFQYYEKEERGRGNFPDRFSARQFPNYSSELNVNALLLGDSALYLCASSTLFSYPSYNEQFFGPGTRLTVL.

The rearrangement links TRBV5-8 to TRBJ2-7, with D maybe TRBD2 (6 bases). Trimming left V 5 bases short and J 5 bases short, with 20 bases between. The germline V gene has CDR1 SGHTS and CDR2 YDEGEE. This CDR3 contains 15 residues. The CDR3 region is CASRKRGSLHDEQYF. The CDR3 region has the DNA TGTGCCAGCAGAAAACGGGGGAGCCTTCATGACGAGCAGTACTTC.

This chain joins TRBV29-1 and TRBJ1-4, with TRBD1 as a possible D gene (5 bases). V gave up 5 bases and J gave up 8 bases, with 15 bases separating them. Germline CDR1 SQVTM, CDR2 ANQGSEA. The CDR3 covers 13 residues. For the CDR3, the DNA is TGCAGCGTTAAGGTTCAGGGAACAGAAAAACTGTTTTTT. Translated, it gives CSVKVQGTEKLFF.

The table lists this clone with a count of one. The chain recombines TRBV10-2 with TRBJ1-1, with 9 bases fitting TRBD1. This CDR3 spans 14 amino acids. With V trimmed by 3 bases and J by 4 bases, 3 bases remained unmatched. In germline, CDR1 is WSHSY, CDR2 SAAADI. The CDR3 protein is CASSDRGQGTEAFF. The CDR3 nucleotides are TGCGCCAGCAGTGACCGGGGACAGGGCACTGAAGCTTTCTTT.

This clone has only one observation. The CDR3 protein is CASSAQGYEQFF. Written as DNA, the CDR3 is TGTGCCAGCAGCGCACAGGGTTATGAGCAGTTCTTC. The rearrangement uses TRBV11-2 and TRBJ2-1; D perhaps matches TRBD1 (6 bases). The CDR3 has 12 residues. Between the trimmed V and J ends, which lost 5 bases and 8 bases, there was a span of 10 bases. Per germline, CDR1 SGHAT and CDR2 FQNNGV.

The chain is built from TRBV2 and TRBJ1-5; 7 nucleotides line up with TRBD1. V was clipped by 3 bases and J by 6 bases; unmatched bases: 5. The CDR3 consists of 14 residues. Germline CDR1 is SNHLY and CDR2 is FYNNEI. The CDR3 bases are TGTGCCAGCAGTGACCAGGGGGTTGGTCAGCCCCAGCATTTT. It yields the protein CASSDQGVGQPQHF.

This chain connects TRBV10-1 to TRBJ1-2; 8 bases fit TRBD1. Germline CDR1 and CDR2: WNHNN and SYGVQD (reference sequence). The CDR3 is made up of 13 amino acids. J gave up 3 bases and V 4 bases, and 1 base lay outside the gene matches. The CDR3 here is CASSAGGDYGYTF. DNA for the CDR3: TGCGCCAGCAGTGCAGGGGGCGACTATGGCTACACCTTC.

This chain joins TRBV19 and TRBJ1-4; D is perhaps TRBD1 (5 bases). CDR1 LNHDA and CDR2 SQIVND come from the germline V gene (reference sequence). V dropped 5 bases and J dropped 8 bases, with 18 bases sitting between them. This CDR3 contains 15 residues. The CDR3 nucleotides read TGTGCCAGTAGTCTCACAGGCGGATCTTACGAAAAACTGTTTTTT. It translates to CASSLTGGSYEKLFF.

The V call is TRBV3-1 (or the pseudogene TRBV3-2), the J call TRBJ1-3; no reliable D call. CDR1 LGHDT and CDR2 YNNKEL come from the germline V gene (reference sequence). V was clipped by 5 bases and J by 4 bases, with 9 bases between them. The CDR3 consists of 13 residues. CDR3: CASSTPEGNTIYF. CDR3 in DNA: TGTGCCAGCAGCACTCCCGAAGGAAACACCATATATTTT.

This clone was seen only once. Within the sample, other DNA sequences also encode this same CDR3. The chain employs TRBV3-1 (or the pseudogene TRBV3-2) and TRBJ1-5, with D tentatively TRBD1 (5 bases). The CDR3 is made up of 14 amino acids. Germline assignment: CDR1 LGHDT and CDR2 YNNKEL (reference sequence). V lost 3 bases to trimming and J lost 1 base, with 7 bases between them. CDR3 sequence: CASSHRASNQPQHF. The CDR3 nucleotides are TGTGCCAGCAGCCACAGGGCCAGCAATCAGCCCCAGCATTTT.

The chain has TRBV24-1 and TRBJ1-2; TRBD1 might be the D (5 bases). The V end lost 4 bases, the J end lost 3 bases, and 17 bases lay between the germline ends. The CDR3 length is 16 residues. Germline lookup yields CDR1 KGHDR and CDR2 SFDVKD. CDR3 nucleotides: TGTGCCACCAGTGACTTGGGGGAGGCACTTGACTATGGCTACACCTTC. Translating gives CATSDLGEALDYGYTF.

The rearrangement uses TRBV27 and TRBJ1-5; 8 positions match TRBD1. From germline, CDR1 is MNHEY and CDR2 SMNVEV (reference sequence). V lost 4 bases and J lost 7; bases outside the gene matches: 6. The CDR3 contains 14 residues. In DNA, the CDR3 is TGTGCCAGCAGTTCCCGACAGGGGAGGCAGCCCCAGCATTTT. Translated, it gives CASSSRQGRQPQHF.

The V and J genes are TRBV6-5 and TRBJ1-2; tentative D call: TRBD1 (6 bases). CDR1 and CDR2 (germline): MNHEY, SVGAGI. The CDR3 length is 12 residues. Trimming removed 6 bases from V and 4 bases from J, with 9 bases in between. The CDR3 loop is CASRRTVYGYTF. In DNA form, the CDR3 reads TGTGCCAGCAGAAGGACAGTCTATGGCTACACCTTC.

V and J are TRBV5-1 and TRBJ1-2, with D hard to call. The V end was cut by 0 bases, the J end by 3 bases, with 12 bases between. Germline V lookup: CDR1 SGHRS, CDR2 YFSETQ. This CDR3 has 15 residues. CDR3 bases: TGCGCCAGCAGCTTGGTGGGGAGGTTGGACTATGGCTACACCTTC. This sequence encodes CASSLVGRLDYGYTF.

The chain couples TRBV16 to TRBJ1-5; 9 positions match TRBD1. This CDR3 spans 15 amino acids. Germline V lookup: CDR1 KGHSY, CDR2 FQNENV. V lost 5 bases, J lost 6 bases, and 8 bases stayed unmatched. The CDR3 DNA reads TGTGCCAGCAGCACTACCGGGACAGGGTCTCAGCCCCAGCATTTT. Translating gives CASSTTGTGSQPQHF.

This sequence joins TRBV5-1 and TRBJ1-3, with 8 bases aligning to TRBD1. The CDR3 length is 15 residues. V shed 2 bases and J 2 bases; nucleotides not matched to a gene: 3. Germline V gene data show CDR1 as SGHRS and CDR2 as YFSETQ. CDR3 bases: TGCGCCAGCAGCTTACAGGGGGAAACTGGAAACACCATATATTTT. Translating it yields CASSLQGETGNTIYF.

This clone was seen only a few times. The CDR3 sequence is CASSMTSGGRLSYEQYF. The DNA for the CDR3 is TGTGCCAGTAGTATGACTAGCGGGGGTCGCCTTTCCTACGAGCAGTACTTC. The V call is TRBV19, the J call TRBJ2-7; 12 bases match TRBD2. CDR1 and CDR2 (germline): LNHDA, SQIVND (reference sequence). This CDR3 is built from 17 residues. V dropped 3 bases and J dropped 1; count of bases not matched to a gene: 7.

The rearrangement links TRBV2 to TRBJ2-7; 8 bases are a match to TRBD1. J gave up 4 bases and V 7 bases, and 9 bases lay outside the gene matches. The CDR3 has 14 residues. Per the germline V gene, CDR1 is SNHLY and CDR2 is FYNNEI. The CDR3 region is CASNLRQGHYEQYF. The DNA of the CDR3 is TGTGCCAGCAACTTACGACAGGGGCATTACGAGCAGTACTTC.

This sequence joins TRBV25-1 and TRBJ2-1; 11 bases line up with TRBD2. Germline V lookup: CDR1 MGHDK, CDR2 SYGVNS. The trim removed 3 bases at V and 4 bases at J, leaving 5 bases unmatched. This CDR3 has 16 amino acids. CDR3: CASSDLAGGQYNEQFF. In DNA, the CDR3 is TGTGCCAGCAGTGATCTAGCGGGGGGTCAATACAATGAGCAGTTCTTC.

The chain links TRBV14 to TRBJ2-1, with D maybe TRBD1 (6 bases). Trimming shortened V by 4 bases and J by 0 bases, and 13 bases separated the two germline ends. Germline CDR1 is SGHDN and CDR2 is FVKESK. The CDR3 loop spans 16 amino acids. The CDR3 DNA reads TGTGCCAGCAGCCTTAGGGGGTGGAGCTCCTACAATGAGCAGTTCTTC. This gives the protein CASSLRGWSSYNEQFF.

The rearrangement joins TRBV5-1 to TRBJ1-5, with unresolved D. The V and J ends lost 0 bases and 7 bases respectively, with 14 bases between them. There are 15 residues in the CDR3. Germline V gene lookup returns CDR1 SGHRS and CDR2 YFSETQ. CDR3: CASSLDGWEYQPQHF. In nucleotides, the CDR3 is TGCGCCAGCAGCTTGGATGGGTGGGAGTACCAGCCCCAGCATTTT.

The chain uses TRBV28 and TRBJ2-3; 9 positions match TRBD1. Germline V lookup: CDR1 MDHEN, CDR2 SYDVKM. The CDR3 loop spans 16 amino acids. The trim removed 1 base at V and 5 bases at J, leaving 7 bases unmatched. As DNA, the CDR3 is TGTGCCAGCAGTTTATTGTTGGACAGGGGTATAGATACGCAGTATTTT. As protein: CASSLLLDRGIDTQYF.

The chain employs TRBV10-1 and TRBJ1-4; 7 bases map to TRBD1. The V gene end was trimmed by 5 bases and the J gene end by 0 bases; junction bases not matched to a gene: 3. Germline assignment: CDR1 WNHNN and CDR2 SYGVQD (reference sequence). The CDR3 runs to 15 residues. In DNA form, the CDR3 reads TGCGCCAGCAGTCAGACAGGGTCAACTAATGAAAAACTGTTTTTT. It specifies CASSQTGSTNEKLFF.

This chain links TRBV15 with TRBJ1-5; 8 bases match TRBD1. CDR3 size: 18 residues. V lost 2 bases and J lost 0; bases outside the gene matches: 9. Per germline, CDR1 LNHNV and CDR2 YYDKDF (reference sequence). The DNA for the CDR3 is TGTGCCACCAGCAGAAGTCCCGGGACAGGTTATAGCAATCAGCCCCAGCATTTT. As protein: CATSRSPGTGYSNQPQHF.

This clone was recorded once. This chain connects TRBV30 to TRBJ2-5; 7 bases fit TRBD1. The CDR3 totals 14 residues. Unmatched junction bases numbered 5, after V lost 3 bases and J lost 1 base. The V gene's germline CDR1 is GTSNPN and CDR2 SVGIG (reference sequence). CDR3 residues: CAWSPGTAQETQYF. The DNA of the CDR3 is TGTGCCTGGAGCCCAGGGACAGCCCAAGAGACCCAGTACTTC.

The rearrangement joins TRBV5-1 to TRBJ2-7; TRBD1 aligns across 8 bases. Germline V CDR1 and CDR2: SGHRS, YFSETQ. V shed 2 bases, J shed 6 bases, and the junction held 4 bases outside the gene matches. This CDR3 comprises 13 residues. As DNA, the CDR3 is TGCGCCAGCAGCTTCAGACAGGGGCGCGAGCAGTACTTC. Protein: CASSFRQGREQYF.